This T cell receptor (beta chain) came from a study of blood T cell repertoires in COVID-19. The overall study: Acute-phase and convalescent COVID-19 samples originated in the United States, Italy and Spain. PBMCs, B-cell-depleted T cells, or T cells were the source of the cDNA or gDNA that made up the material.

V lost 2 bases, J lost 2 bases, and 4 bases lay in between. There are 13 residues in the CDR3. Authors' analysis steps: Nucleated cell counts were estimated from reference gene primer amplification. This table comes from immunoSEQ multiplex PCR, and its TCRdb copy is limited to in-frame clones, with some not included. That table supplies the V and J calls and clone size; D and trimming were determined from the DNA. The sample has about 140,000 clones; over 85% are singletons. Sequencing was done on a sample of peripheral blood. The chain employs TRBV12-3 or TRBV12-4 and TRBJ1-3; D call uncertain. This sequence originates from a human donor in a cohort sampled during active COVID-19. The CDR3: CASSLFTGNTIYF. CDR3 nucleotide sequence: TGTGCCAGCAGTTTATTTACTGGAAACACCATATATTTT.